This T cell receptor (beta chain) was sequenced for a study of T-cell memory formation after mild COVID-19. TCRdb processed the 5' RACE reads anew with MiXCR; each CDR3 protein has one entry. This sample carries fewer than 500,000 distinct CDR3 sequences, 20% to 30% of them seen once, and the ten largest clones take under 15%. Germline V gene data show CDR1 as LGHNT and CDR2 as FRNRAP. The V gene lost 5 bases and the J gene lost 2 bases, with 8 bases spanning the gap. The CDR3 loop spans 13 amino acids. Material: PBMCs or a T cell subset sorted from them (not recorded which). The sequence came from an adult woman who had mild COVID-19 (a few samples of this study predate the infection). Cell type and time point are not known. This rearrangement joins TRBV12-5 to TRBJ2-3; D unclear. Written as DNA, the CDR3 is TGTGCTAGTGGTCCGCAATCCACAGATACGCAGTATTTT. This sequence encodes CASGPQSTDTQYF. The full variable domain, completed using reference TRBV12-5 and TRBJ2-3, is DARVTQTPRHKVTEMGQEVTMRCQPILGHNTVFWYRQTMMQGLELLAYFRNRAPLDDSGMPKDRFSAEMPDATLATLKIQPSEPRDSAVYFCASGPQSTDTQYFGPGTRLTVL.